The 8 T cell receptor beta chains listed next were all sequenced from one sample in a study of shared clonotypes between healthy human individuals. TCRdb's copy holds only in-frame clones and misses some; the assay was immunoSEQ multiplex PCR. The sample contains more than 1 million clones, around three quarters of which appear only once. The sequenced material came from memory CD4+ T cells from PBMCs. Subset reported: CD45RA-negative fraction. The receptors were gathered from a man aged 18 to 35 in good health. Some clones in this sample may be carry-over from other donors' samples.

The chain combines TRBV7-9 with TRBJ2-5; 7 bases map to TRBD1. Judging by the DNA end, TRBJ2-7 fits better; the J call may be wrong. The CDR3 length is 14 residues. Germline V gene data show CDR1 as SEHNR and CDR2 as FQNEAQ (reference sequence). The CDR3 bases are TGTGCCAGCAGCCCCTGGACAGGATCCTACGAGCAGTACTTC. This gives the protein CASSPWTGSYEQYF.

V gene TRBV9 combines with J gene TRBJ2-5, with D maybe TRBD1 (5 bases). V lost 0 bases to trimming and J lost 5 bases, with 14 bases between them. The CDR3 is made up of 15 amino acids. CDR1 SGDLS and CDR2 YYNGEE come from the germline V gene. The CDR3 here is CASSVEEGWGETQYF. The CDR3 nucleotides are TGTGCCAGCAGCGTAGAAGAAGGGTGGGGCGAGACCCAGTACTTC.

The chain recombines TRBV27 with TRBJ2-7, with D tentatively TRBD1 (6 bases). This CDR3 spans 15 amino acids. Germline CDR1 MNHEY, CDR2 SMNVEV (reference sequence). V was clipped by 6 bases and J by 2 bases, with 17 bases between them. The CDR3 is CASRLQGQPTYEQYF. The DNA for the CDR3 is TGTGCCAGCAGGCTCCAGGGGCAACCGACCTACGAGCAGTACTTC.

With regard to this clone: Other DNA sequences of this sample code for an identical CDR3. This rearrangement joins TRBV30 to TRBJ2-5; D unresolved. CDR3 length: 10 amino acids. Trimming removed 3 bases at V and 5 bases at J, with 4 bases between. Germline assignment: CDR1 GTSNPN and CDR2 SVGIG (reference sequence). The CDR3 protein is CAWSSETQYF. The CDR3 DNA reads TGTGCCTGGAGCTCTGAGACCCAGTACTTC.

The rearrangement joins TRBV27 to TRBJ2-5; D not resolved. This CDR3 region has 17 residues. V lost 8 bases and J 2 bases, leaving 24 bases between the germline ends. Germline V gives CDR1 MNHEY, CDR2 SMNVEV (reference sequence). The CDR3 loop reads CASPPTAGPARQETQYF. CDR3 in DNA: TGTGCCAGCCCTCCTACCGCTGGTCCAGCGCGTCAAGAGACCCAGTACTTC.

This clone was seen many times. The chain links TRBV18 to TRBJ2-3, with a weak D call TRBD2 (6 bases). The V end was cut by 6 bases, the J end by 2 bases, with 18 bases between. Germline V gene lookup returns CDR1 KGHSH and CDR2 LQKENI. CDR3 size: 16 residues. CDR3 in DNA: TGTGCCAGCTCTCCGCCTGGGGACTTCAACACAGATACGCAGTATTTT. The encoded protein is CASSPPGDFNTDTQYF.

V usage is TRBV7-9 and J usage is TRBJ1-2; 8 nucleotides agree with TRBD1. V shed 4 bases and J 4 bases; nucleotides not matched to a gene: 17. The CDR3 is made up of 18 amino acids. In germline, CDR1 is SEHNR, CDR2 FQNEAQ (reference sequence). The CDR3 sequence: CASSSGRGQGLSGYGYTF. CDR3 nucleotides: TGTGCCAGCAGCTCTGGGCGCGGACAGGGCCTAAGCGGCTATGGCTACACCTTC.

This rearrangement joins TRBV7-8 to TRBJ2-7; D possibly corresponds to TRBD2 (6 bases). V was pared by 1 base and J by 6 bases, with 13 bases between. Per the germline V gene, CDR1 is SGHVS and CDR2 is FQNEAQ. The CDR3 runs to 14 residues. CDR3 coding DNA: TGTGCCAGCAGCTTAGTGGGGGGTAACAGCGAGCAGTACTTC. It codes for CASSLVGGNSEQYF.